The T cell receptor beta chain under discussion was sequenced for a study of cytomegalovirus exposure and HLA in healthy donors. V was clipped by 0 bases and J by 7 bases, with 12 bases between them. This CDR3 has 14 amino acids. Germline CDR1 MNHEY, CDR2 SVGAGI. The PCR employed 60 Vbeta primers together with 13 Jbeta primers. Clones were sequenced by immunoSEQ multiplex PCR, and TCRdb holds only the in-frame ones, with some missing. The sample shows roughly 130,000 clones, about two thirds of them seen only once. The receptor's source is a middle-aged man in good health and CMV-seropositive. This rearrangement joins TRBV6-5 to TRBJ1-2; D unclear. The source material was PBMCs. The DNA for the CDR3 is TGTGCCAGCAGTTACTCCCCGGCGGGTGGTGGCTACACCTTC. It translates to CASSYSPAGGGYTF.